What follows are 7 T cell receptor beta chains derived from one specimen sequenced in a study of T cells in Graves' hyperthyroidism and ophthalmopathy. What was amplified from RNA transcripts were TCR beta CDR3 regions. Using the HTBI primer set, a first-round RT-PCR was run on the TCR CDR3. TCRdb recomputed calls from the multiplex PCR reads with MiXCR, one row per CDR3 protein. The sample lists around 530,000 distinct CDR3 sequences, 17% occurring once. Material: blood. The receptors shown here come from a woman between 18 and 29 years old with Graves' ophthalmopathy.

This clonotype appeared a few times. The chain is built from TRBV3-1 and TRBJ2-2; D is undetermined. This CDR3 has 12 amino acids. The V gene lost 4 bases and the J gene lost 6 bases, with 6 bases spanning the gap. Per germline, CDR1 LGHDT and CDR2 YNNKEL (reference sequence). Here the CDR3 reads CASSPTSGELFF. In DNA form, the CDR3 reads TGTGCCAGCAGCCCTACTTCCGGGGAGCTGTTTTTT.

This clonotype was recorded at least ten times. The chain links TRBV29-1 to TRBJ2-3; perhaps D is TRBD1 or TRBD2 (7 bases each). Trimming left V 4 bases short and J 4 bases short, with 15 bases between. The germline V gene encodes CDR1 SQVTM and CDR2 ANQGSEA. The CDR3 contains 14 residues. Here the CDR3 reads CSVGARGGPDTQYF. The CDR3 bases are TGCAGCGTTGGAGCCAGGGGGGGCCCAGATACGCAGTATTTT.

This clonotype was counted ten times or more. The V and J genes are TRBV5-1 and TRBJ2-7; 8 bases are shared with TRBD2. Per the germline V gene, CDR1 is SGHRS and CDR2 is YFSETQ. The CDR3 is 18 residues long. V shed 4 bases, J shed 0 bases, and the junction held 15 bases outside the gene matches. The CDR3 nucleotides read TGCGCCAGCAGCAGGTGGGGGGGGAGCGGGAGTTCCTCCTACGAGCAGTACTTC. It encodes CASSRWGGSGSSSYEQYF. The full variable domain, completed using reference TRBV5-1 and TRBJ2-7, is KAGVTQTPRYLIKTRGQQVTLSCSPISGHRSVSWYQQTPGQGLQFLFEYFSETQRNKGNFPGRFSGRQFSNSRSEMNVSTLELGDSALYLCASSRWGGSGSSSYEQYFGPGTRLTVT.

This clonotype was seen at least ten times. V usage is TRBV9 and J usage is TRBJ2-5; D may be TRBD2 (6 bases). V was clipped by 8 bases and J by 3 bases, with 23 bases between them. Germline-derived CDR1 and CDR2 are SGDLS and YYNGEE. The CDR3 length is 16 residues. CDR3 loop: CARWDLARGLEETQYF. The CDR3 DNA sequence: TGTGCCAGATGGGATCTAGCGCGGGGATTGGAAGAGACCCAGTACTTC.

This chain joins TRBV6-1 and TRBJ1-2; D is undetermined. CDR1 is MNHNS, CDR2 SASEGT, per germline. Trimming cost V 3 bases and J 7 bases, with 18 bases left between them. The CDR3 has 15 residues. The CDR3: CASSDTVSASAGYTF. The DNA of the CDR3 is TGTGCCAGCAGTGACACCGTAAGCGCTTCAGCTGGCTACACCTTC.

This clonotype was seen repeatedly, ten times or more. The chain links TRBV20-1 to TRBJ2-1, with 7 positions matching TRBD2. The CDR3 has 15 amino acids. Germline V gives CDR1 DFQATT, CDR2 SNEGSKA (reference sequence). V was pared by 3 bases and J by 3 bases, with 8 bases of the junction left unmatched. The CDR3 DNA reads TGCAGTGCTAGCCAGGGACTACGGCTCTACAATGAGCAGTTCTTC. Translation gives CSASQGLRLYNEQFF.

This clonotype occurred many times. The V call is TRBV6-1, the J call TRBJ2-1; TRBD1 or TRBD2 may be the D gene (6 bases each). CDR1 and CDR2 from the germline V gene are MNHNS and SASEGT. CDR3 length equals 13 residues. Trimming cost V 5 bases and J 9 bases, with 14 bases left between them. For the CDR3, the DNA is TGTGCCAGCAGTTCTACAGGGAGGAGTGAGCAGTTCTTC. Translation: CASSSTGRSEQFF.